What follows is one TCR beta chain and its context. TCRdb reanalysed the PCR reads using MiXCR and keeps one entry per CDR3 protein. The profile shows fewer than 30,000 distinct CDR3 sequences, around 49% of them singletons. Germline V gene lookup returns CDR1 SGHAT and CDR2 FQNNGV. V lost 1 base to trimming and J lost 9 bases, with 15 bases between them. The CDR3 has 14 residues. This sample was included in a study of vaccination and CD4 T cells after COVID-19. This receptor was taken from a human donor who had recovered from COVID-19. The sample in question was CD4+ T cells from blood, obtained before SARS-CoV-2 vaccination. The rearrangement links TRBV11-2 to TRBJ2-5; possibly TRBD2 for D (6 bases). The CDR3 DNA reads as TGTGCCAGCAGCTTAGGGGTTTCGGGAGATGCCCAGTACTTC. It codes for CASSLGVSGDAQYF.